The 29 T cell receptor beta chains presented below share a single source sample, sequenced in a study of shared clonotypes between healthy human individuals (dated by TCRdb to 2019 to 2021). The receptor library was made with the immunoSEQ multiplex PCR assay. Drawn from immuneACCESS, this table holds only the in-frame rearrangements with V and J called that TCRdb kept. Clones are partly lost; checked studies trace under half to an unresolved V gene and leave the rest unexplained. For this sample the table gives roughly 1 million clones, of which about 80% were detected only once. The ten largest clones add up to more than 0.45% of the sample. Sequences were obtained from memory CD4+ T cells from PBMCs. The sample's cell subset or site, from its label and the paper: CD45RA-negative fraction. The receptors were sampled from a man between 18 and 35 years old in good health. Some clones in this sample may be carry-over from other donors' samples.

The J gene is TRBJ1-6, the V gene TRBV5-6; a weak D match, TRBD1 (6 bases). Germline V gives CDR1 SGHDT, CDR2 YYEEEE. The CDR3 runs to 16 residues. V was trimmed by 5 bases and J by 1 base, leaving 13 bases between them. The CDR3 loop is CASRGAGSSYNSPLHF. CDR3 nucleotide sequence: TGTGCCAGCAGGGGGGCAGGGAGTTCCTATAATTCACCCCTCCACTTT.

The chain couples TRBV4-1 to TRBJ2-1; 9 positions match TRBD1. V was clipped by 4 bases and J by 11 bases; unmatched bases: 12. This CDR3 has 15 amino acids. Germline V lookup: CDR1 MGHRA, CDR2 YSYEKL. The CDR3 nucleotides read TGCGCCAGCAGCCCTGGACAGGGGAATTTAAACCAGCAGTTCTTC. The encoded protein is CASSPGQGNLNQQFF.

This clone was seen a few times. The rearrangement uses TRBV5-4 and TRBJ1-1; TRBD1 agrees at 9 bases. Germline values: CDR1 SGHNT, CDR2 YYREEE (reference sequence). After removal of 6 bases from V and 4 bases from J, the junction contained 4 bases not matched to a gene. The CDR3 runs to 13 residues. The DNA of the CDR3 is TGTGCCAGCACCCTGGACAGGGGCACTGAAGCTTTCTTT. Encoded protein: CASTLDRGTEAFF.

In its sample, this clone was seen once. This rearrangement joins TRBV28 to TRBJ1-5, with a possible D match to TRBD1 (6 bases). V lost 5 bases and J lost 3, with 14 bases in between. CDR1 MDHEN and CDR2 SYDVKM come from the germline V gene. CDR3 length equals 15 residues. The CDR3 reads CASSTPRGINQPQHF. CDR3 coding DNA: TGTGCCAGCAGTACACCCAGGGGAATCAATCAGCCCCAGCATTTT.

The sample holds one count of this clone. The chain employs TRBV4-3 and TRBJ1-4; 9 nucleotides match TRBD1. CDR1 and CDR2 (germline): LGHNA, YSLEER. The CDR3 totals 15 residues. V gave up 1 base and J gave up 7 bases; unmatched junction bases: 4. CDR3 bases: TGCGCCAGCAGCCAAGTGGGACAGGGTCCTGAAAAACTGTTTTTT. This codes for CASSQVGQGPEKLFF.

The gene calls are TRBV5-1 and TRBJ2-5; D not certain. This CDR3 is 12 amino acids long. The ends were cut back, 1 base at V and 3 bases at J, with 4 bases in the middle. Germline V gives CDR1 SGHRS, CDR2 YFSETQ. CDR3 sequence reads: CASSLYEETQYF. The CDR3 DNA sequence: TGCGCCAGCAGCTTGTATGAAGAGACCCAGTACTTC.

The chain employs TRBV2 and TRBJ1-5; perhaps TRBD1 as D (6 bases). The CDR3 contains 15 residues. The ends were cut back, 2 bases at V and 4 bases at J, with 12 bases in the middle. Germline loops: CDR1 SNHLY, CDR2 FYNNEI. CDR3 sequence: CASSELRTGNQPQHF. The CDR3 DNA follows: TGTGCCAGCAGTGAACTTCGTACAGGGAATCAGCCCCAGCATTTT.

The chain carries TRBV4-3 and TRBJ2-1, with 9 positions matching TRBD2. The junction had 10 bases not matched to a gene; V was cut back by 4 bases and J by 6 bases. Germline loops: CDR1 LGHNA, CDR2 YSLEER. This CDR3 comprises 16 residues. The DNA of the CDR3 is TGCGCCAGCAGCCGCATAACTAGCGGGTTACCCAATGAGCAGTTCTTC. Protein: CASSRITSGLPNEQFF.

Concerning this clone: At one boundary the junction diverges from the germline segment, which might be a read error. For the CDR3, the DNA is TGTGCCAGCAGAGAAGTTACAGGGGGCTTACGTTCACCCCTCCACTTT. Its translation is CASREVTGGLRSPLHF. The rearrangement uses TRBV2 and TRBJ1-6, with 9 bases identical to TRBD1. Germline values: CDR1 SNHLY, CDR2 FYNNEI. This CDR3 contains 16 residues.

The rearrangement links TRBV5-6 to TRBJ1-1; 7 bases match TRBD1. CDR3 length: 15 residues. Germline values: CDR1 SGHDT, CDR2 YYEEEE. V gave up 3 bases and J gave up 0 bases; unmatched junction bases: 5. The CDR3 region is CASSYRDRMNTEAFF. The CDR3 nucleotides read TGTGCCAGCAGCTATCGGGACAGAATGAACACTGAAGCTTTCTTT.

This clone has more than one count but fewer than ten. The chain is built from TRBV19 and TRBJ1-5; D possibly corresponds to TRBD1 (5 bases). The germline gives CDR1 LNHDA, CDR2 SQIVND (reference sequence). Trimming cost V 7 bases and J 6 bases, with 19 bases left between them. CDR3 length equals 15 residues. The CDR3 DNA follows: TGTGCCAGTAAACCGGGACCAGAGATGGCTCAGCCCCAGCATTTT. Protein product: CASKPGPEMAQPQHF. The whole variable domain, filled in from reference TRBV19 and TRBJ1-5, reads DGGITQSPKYLFRKEGQNVTLSCEQNLNHDAMYWYRQDPGQGLRLIYYSQIVNDFQKGDIAEGYSVSREKKESFPLTVTSAQKNPTAFYLCASKPGPEMAQPQHFGDGTRLSIL.

The CDR3, as DNA: TGTGCCAGCAGCCACGGGACAGGGGAAGCTTTCTTT. Its translation: CASSHGTGEAFF. V usage is TRBV16 and J usage is TRBJ1-1; 9 nucleotides align to TRBD1. J gave up 8 bases and V 3 bases, and 1 base lay outside the gene matches. CDR1 and CDR2 from the germline V gene are KGHSY and FQNENV. The CDR3 loop spans 12 amino acids.

This chain connects TRBV5-1 to TRBJ2-7, with 13 positions matching TRBD2. Germline-derived CDR1 and CDR2 are SGHRS and YFSETQ. J lost 9 bases, V lost 4 bases, and 10 bases had no gene match. The CDR3 is 15 amino acids. The CDR3 DNA reads as TGCGCCAGCAGCCCCGGGACTAGCGGGAAGGCGTGGCAGTACTTC. Translated: CASSPGTSGKAWQYF.

The V and J genes are TRBV6-4 and TRBJ2-2, with D tentatively TRBD1 or TRBD2 (5 bases each). This CDR3 is 14 amino acids long. Germline V gene sequence: CDR1 MRHNA, CDR2 SNTAGT. V gave up 4 bases and J gave up 2 bases, with 8 bases separating them. CDR3 nucleotide sequence: TGTGCCAGCAGTGCGGGGCTTAACACCGGGGAGCTGTTTTTT. This codes for CASSAGLNTGELFF.

This chain connects TRBV7-2 to TRBJ1-2; D perhaps matches TRBD1 (5 bases). CDR1 SGHTA and CDR2 FQGNSA come from the germline V gene. Trimming pared 5 bases from V and 7 bases from J, leaving 17 bases between. The CDR3 is made up of 14 amino acids. CDR3 nucleotides: TGTGCCAGCAGCCCCCTCGGGACCGGAGGTGGCTACACCTTC. Its protein is CASSPLGTGGGYTF.

This clone was seen a few times. The chain links TRBV7-3 to TRBJ1-2; D may be TRBD1 (5 bases). The V end lost 5 bases, the J end lost 7 bases, and 14 bases lay between the germline ends. Germline values: CDR1 SGHTA, CDR2 FQGTGA. The CDR3 spans 13 residues. The CDR3 DNA sequence: TGTGCCAGCAGCGAGCGTGGGGGATTTGGCTACACCTTC. This translates into CASSERGGFGYTF.

The chain uses TRBV28 and TRBJ1-1, with unresolved D. The germline V gene encodes CDR1 MDHEN and CDR2 SYDVKM. This CDR3 region has 13 residues. V dropped 5 bases and J dropped 4 bases, with 11 bases sitting between them. The CDR3 loop reads CASSLFGVTEAFF. In DNA form, the CDR3 reads TGTGCCAGCAGTCTATTCGGGGTCACTGAAGCTTTCTTT.

The rearrangement links TRBV5-1 to TRBJ2-1, with TRBD2 identical over 9 bases. The CDR3 loop spans 16 amino acids. CDR1 and CDR2 from the germline V gene are SGHRS and YFSETQ. V was clipped by 3 bases and J by 8 bases; unmatched bases: 12. CDR3 DNA sequence: TGCGCCAGCAGCTGGAGGGCCCCGACTAGCGGTGATGAGCAGTTCTTC. Protein: CASSWRAPTSGDEQFF. Looking up the rest from reference TRBV5-1 and TRBJ2-1 gives the full variable domain: KAGVTQTPRYLIKTRGQQVTLSCSPISGHRSVSWYQQTPGQGLQFLFEYFSETQRNKGNFPGRFSGRQFSNSRSEMNVSTLELGDSALYLCASSWRAPTSGDEQFFGPGTRLTVL.

This rearrangement joins TRBV6-1 to TRBJ2-7; D may be TRBD2 (5 bases). Germline lookup yields CDR1 MNHNS and CDR2 SASEGT. The CDR3 runs 13 residues. V gave up 7 bases and J gave up 2 bases, with 12 bases separating them. CDR3 in amino acids: CASTVRGPYEQYF. In DNA, the CDR3 is TGTGCCAGCACGGTCCGGGGTCCCTACGAGCAGTACTTC.

Only a few counts were recorded for this clone. Other DNA variants within this sample encode the same CDR3. CDR3: CASSLSGTGSYEQYF. The CDR3 DNA follows: TGCGCCAGCAGCCTCTCCGGGACAGGCTCCTACGAGCAGTACTTC. The chain combines TRBV5-1 with TRBJ2-7; 8 positions match TRBD1. Germline-derived CDR1 and CDR2 are SGHRS and YFSETQ. After removal of 4 bases from V and 0 bases from J, the junction contained 6 bases not matched to a gene. The CDR3 has 15 amino acids.

This sequence joins TRBV6-5 and TRBJ2-7; D could derive from TRBD1 or TRBD2 (5 bases each). CDR3 length: 14 amino acids. V was clipped by 6 bases and J by 9 bases, with 21 bases between them. The germline V gene has CDR1 MNHEY and CDR2 SVGAGI. Here the CDR3 reads CASSAGAGRLRQYF. The CDR3 region has the DNA TGTGCCAGCAGCGCCGGGGCCGGGCGGTTAAGGCAGTACTTC.

A word on this clone: Other nucleotide sequences in the sample specify the same CDR3. This rearrangement joins TRBV7-9 to TRBJ2-7; maybe TRBD2 (6 bases). CDR3 size: 13 residues. Germline values: CDR1 SEHNR, CDR2 FQNEAQ (reference sequence). The V gene lost 0 bases and the J gene lost 4 bases, with 7 bases spanning the gap. CDR3 nucleotides: TGTGCCAGCAGCTTAGCGGGAGGATACGAGCAGTACTTC. Encoded protein: CASSLAGGYEQYF.

The rearrangement links TRBV6-1 to TRBJ2-5, with TRBD2 identical over 7 bases. This CDR3 contains 15 residues. V gave up 5 bases and J gave up 0 bases; unmatched junction bases: 6. Germline lookup yields CDR1 MNHNS and CDR2 SASEGT. The CDR3 here is CASSTQGGNQETQYF. The CDR3 DNA sequence: TGTGCCAGCAGTACCCAGGGAGGGAACCAAGAGACCCAGTACTTC.

DNA of the CDR3: TGCGCCAGCGGGAGACTAGCGGGGACTAGCACAGATACGCAGTATTTT. The encoded protein is CASGRLAGTSTDTQYF. This chain joins TRBV5-1 and TRBJ2-3; 11 positions match TRBD2. Germline CDR1 reads SGHRS; CDR2 reads YFSETQ. V lost 7 bases, J lost 0 bases, and 7 bases stayed unmatched. This CDR3 has 16 residues.

The V call is TRBV28, the J call TRBJ2-3, with D possibly TRBD2 on 6 matching bases. This CDR3 has 16 amino acids. The germline CDR1 and CDR2 sequences are MDHEN and SYDVKM. V lost 7 bases, J lost 1 base, and 18 bases lay in between. DNA for the CDR3: TGTGCCAGCAACTTACCTAGGGACTCTGGCACAGATACGCAGTATTTT. Residues: CASNLPRDSGTDTQYF.

The gene calls are TRBV28 and TRBJ2-1; the match to TRBD2 covers 7 bases. Germline V gene lookup returns CDR1 MDHEN and CDR2 SYDVKM. The CDR3 extends over 16 amino acids. Trimming cost V 4 bases and J 1 base; bases outside gene matches: 7. The CDR3 is CASSSPAGRSYNEQFF. In DNA form, the CDR3 reads TGTGCCAGCAGTTCCCCCGCCGGGAGGTCCTACAATGAGCAGTTCTTC.

The CDR3 protein is CASSEFMNTGELFF. Written as DNA, the CDR3 is TGTGCCAGCAGTGAATTCATGAACACCGGGGAGCTGTTTTTT. The chain uses TRBV2 and TRBJ2-2; D call uncertain. Germline V gene data show CDR1 as SNHLY and CDR2 as FYNNEI. This CDR3 region has 14 residues. V gave up 2 bases and J gave up 1 base, with 5 bases separating them. Based on the CDR3 plus reference TRBV2 and TRBJ2-2, the full variable domain is EPEVTQTPSHQVTQMGQEVILRCVPISNHLYFYWYRQILGQKVEFLVSFYNNEISEKSEIFDDQFSVERPDGSNFTLKIRSTKLEDSAMYFCASSEFMNTGELFFGEGSRLTVL.

This rearrangement joins TRBV7-8 to TRBJ2-7; the D gene could be TRBD1 or TRBD2 (5 bases each). This CDR3 spans 14 amino acids. V dropped 4 bases and J dropped 5 bases, with 15 bases sitting between them. The germline CDR1 and CDR2 sequences are SGHVS and FQNEAQ. CDR3 bases: TGTGCCAGCAGCTCGTACCGGGACCGAGACGAGCAGTACTTC. Translating it yields CASSSYRDRDEQYF.

This clone appeared once. The rearrangement joins TRBV27 to TRBJ1-3; D is undetermined. The CDR3 runs 15 residues. Trimming pared 2 bases from V and 5 bases from J, leaving 13 bases between. Per the germline V gene, CDR1 is MNHEY and CDR2 is SMNVEV (reference sequence). The CDR3 nucleotides are TGTGCCAGCAGTTTAAAGGGCCGGGATAGAAACACCATATATTTT. Residues: CASSLKGRDRNTIYF.